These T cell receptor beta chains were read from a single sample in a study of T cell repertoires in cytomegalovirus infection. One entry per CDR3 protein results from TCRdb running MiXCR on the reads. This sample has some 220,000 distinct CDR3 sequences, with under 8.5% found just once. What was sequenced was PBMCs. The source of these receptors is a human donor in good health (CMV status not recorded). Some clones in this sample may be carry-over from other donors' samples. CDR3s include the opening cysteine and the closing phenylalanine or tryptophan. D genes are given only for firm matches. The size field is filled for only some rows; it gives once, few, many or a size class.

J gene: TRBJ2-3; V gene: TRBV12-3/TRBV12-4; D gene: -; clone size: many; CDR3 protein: CASSFSRVDTQYF; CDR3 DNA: TGTGCCAGCAGTTTCAGTCGGGTAGATACGCAGTATTTT
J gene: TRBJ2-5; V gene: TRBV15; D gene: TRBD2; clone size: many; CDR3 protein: CATSRDVAGLQETQYF; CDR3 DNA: TGTGCCACCAGCAGAGATGTAGCGGGGTTACAAGAGACCCAGTACTTC
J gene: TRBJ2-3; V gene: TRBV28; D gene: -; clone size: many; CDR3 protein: CASTPAGTPGYTQYF; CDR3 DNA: TGTGCCAGCACCCCGGCCGGGACCCCAGGATATACGCAGTATTTT
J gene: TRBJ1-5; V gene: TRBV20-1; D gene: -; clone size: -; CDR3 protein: CSARWLTNQPQHF; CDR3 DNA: TGCAGTGCTAGATGGTTGACCAATCAGCCCCAGCATTTT
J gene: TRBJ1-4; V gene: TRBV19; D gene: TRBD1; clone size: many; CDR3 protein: CASRDRGRRGDEKLFF; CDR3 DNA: TGTGCCAGTCGGGACAGGGGAAGAAGAGGTGACGAAAAACTGTTTTTT
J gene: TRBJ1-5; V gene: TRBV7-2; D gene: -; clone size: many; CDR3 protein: CASSLSLNQPQHF; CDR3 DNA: TGTGCCAGCAGCCTCAGTCTTAATCAGCCCCAGCATTTT
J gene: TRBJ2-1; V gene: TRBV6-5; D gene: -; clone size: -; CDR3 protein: CASSYSSGLDNEQFF; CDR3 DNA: TGTGCCAGCAGTTACTCCAGCGGTCTCGACAATGAGCAGTTCTTC
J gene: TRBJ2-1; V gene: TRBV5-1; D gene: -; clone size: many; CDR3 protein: CASSGVPGVNEQFF; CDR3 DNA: TGCGCCAGCAGCGGGGTCCCGGGGGTCAATGAGCAGTTCTTC
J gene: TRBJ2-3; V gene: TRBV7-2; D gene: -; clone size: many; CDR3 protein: CASSFSPWGGTDTQYF; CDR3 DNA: TGTGCCAGCAGCTTCTCCCCGTGGGGGGGCACAGATACGCAGTATTTT
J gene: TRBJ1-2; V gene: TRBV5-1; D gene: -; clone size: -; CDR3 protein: CASSLVASGLRTF; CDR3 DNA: TGCGCCAGCAGCCTTGTCGCCTCAGGGCTGAGGACCTTC
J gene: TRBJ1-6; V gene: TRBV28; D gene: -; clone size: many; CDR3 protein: CASSLSAHNSPLHF; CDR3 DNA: TGTGCCAGCAGTTTATCCGCCCATAATTCACCCCTCCACTTT
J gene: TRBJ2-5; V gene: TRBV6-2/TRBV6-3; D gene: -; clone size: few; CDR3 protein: CASSFSVDQYF; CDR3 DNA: TGTGCCAGCAGTTTTTCGGTGGACCAGTACTTC
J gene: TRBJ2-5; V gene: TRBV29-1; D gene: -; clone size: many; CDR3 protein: CSPEYRSETQYF; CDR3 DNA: TGCAGCCCTGAATACAGGTCAGAGACCCAGTACTTC
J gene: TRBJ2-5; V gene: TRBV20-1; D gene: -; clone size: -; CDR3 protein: CSARVSPLETQYF; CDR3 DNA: TGCAGTGCTAGAGTTAGCCCCCTGGAGACCCAGTACTTC
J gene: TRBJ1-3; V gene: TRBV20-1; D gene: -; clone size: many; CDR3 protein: CSALAGRRSGNTIYF; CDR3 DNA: TGCAGTGCTCTCGCGGGACGCCGCTCTGGAAACACCATATATTTT
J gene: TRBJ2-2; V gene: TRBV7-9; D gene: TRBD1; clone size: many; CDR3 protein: CASSPPGQGANGELFF; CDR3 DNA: TGTGCCAGCAGCCCACCGGGACAGGGGGCGAATGGGGAGCTGTTTTTT
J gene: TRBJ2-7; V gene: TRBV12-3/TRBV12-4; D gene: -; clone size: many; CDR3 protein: CASSFGKSAYEQYF; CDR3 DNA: TGTGCCAGCAGTTTTGGCAAGTCAGCGTACGAGCAGTACTTC
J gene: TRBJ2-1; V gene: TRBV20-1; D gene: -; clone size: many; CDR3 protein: CSARDLGRTYNEQFF; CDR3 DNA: TGCAGTGCTAGAGATTTGGGACGGACCTACAATGAGCAGTTCTTC
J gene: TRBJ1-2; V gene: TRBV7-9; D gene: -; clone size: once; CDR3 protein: CASSLRGDGYTF; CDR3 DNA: TGTGCCAGCAGCTTAAGAGGGGACGGCTACACCTTC
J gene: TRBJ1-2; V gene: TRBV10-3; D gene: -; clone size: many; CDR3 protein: CAITGTGETYGYTF; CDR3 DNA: TGTGCCATCACCGGGACGGGAGAGACCTATGGCTACACCTTC
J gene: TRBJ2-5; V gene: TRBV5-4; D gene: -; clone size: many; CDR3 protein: CASSLVGPRQETQYF; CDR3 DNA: TGTGCCAGCAGCTTGGTGGGACCGCGGCAAGAGACCCAGTACTTC
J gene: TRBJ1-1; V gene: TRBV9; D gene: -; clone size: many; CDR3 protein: CASSVGRGGAPNTEAFF; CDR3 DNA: TGTGCCAGCAGCGTAGGAAGGGGAGGGGCGCCGAACACTGAAGCTTTCTTT
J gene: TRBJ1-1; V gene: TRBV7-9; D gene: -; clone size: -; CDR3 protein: CASSPDRAEAFF; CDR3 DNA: TGTGCCAGCAGCCCCGACCGGGCTGAAGCTTTCTTT
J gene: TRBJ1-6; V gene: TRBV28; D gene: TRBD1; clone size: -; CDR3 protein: CASRRGTGFSPLHF; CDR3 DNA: TGTGCCAGCCGCCGGGGGACAGGGTTTTCACCCCTCCACTTT
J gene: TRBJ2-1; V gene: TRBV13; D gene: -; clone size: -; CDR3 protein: CASSLPGTYYNEQFF; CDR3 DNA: TGTGCCAGCAGCCTCCCCGGGACTTATTACAATGAGCAGTTCTTC
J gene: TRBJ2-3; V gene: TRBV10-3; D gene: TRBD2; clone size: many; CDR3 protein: CATSSLAGGADTQYF; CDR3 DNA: TGTGCCACTTCTTCCCTAGCGGGGGGCGCAGATACGCAGTATTTT
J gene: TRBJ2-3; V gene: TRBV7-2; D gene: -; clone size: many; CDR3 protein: CASSSLNTQYF; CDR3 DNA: TGTGCCAGCAGCTCCTTAAATACGCAGTATTTT
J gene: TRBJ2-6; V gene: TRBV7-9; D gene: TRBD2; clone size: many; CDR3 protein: CASSPRGGTPSGANVLTF; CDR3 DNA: TGTGCCAGCAGCCCCCGGGGGGGGACGCCCTCTGGGGCCAACGTCCTGACTTTC
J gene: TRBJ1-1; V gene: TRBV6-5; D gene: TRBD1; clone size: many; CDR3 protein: CASSYSDRGKTEAFF; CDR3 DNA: TGTGCCAGCAGTTACTCCGACAGGGGCAAGACTGAAGCTTTCTTT
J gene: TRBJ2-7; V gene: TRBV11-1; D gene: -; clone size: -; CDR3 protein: CASSAEDEQYF; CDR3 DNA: TGTGCCAGCAGCGCAGAGGACGAGCAGTACTTC
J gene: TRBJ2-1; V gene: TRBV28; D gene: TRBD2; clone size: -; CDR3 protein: CASSPGGGYNEQFF; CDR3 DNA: TGTGCCAGCAGTCCTGGGGGGGGCTACAATGAGCAGTTCTTC
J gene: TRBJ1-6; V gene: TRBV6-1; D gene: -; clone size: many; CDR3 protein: CASSLIGANSPLHF; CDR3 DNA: TGTGCCAGCAGCCTCATAGGGGCTAATTCACCCCTCCACTTT
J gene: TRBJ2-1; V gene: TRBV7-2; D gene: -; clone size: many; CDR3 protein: CASTPYNEQFF; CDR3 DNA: TGTGCCAGCACCCCTTACAATGAGCAGTTCTTC
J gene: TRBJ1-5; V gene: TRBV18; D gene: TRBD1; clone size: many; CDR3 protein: CASSPSRGRGNQPQHF; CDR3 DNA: TGTGCCAGCTCACCTTCCAGGGGGAGAGGCAATCAGCCCCAGCATTTT
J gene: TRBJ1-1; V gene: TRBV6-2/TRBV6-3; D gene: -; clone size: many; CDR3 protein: CASRLGRNTEAFF; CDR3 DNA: TGTGCCAGCAGACTGGGGCGGAACACTGAAGCTTTCTTT
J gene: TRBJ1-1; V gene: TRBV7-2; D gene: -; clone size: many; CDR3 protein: CASASRGAVNTEAFF; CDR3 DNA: TGTGCCAGCGCTTCACGGGGGGCAGTAAACACTGAAGCTTTCTTT
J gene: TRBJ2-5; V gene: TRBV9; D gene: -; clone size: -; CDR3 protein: CASSVEGYPRETQYF; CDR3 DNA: TGTGCCAGCAGCGTAGAGGGATATCCAAGAGAGACCCAGTACTTC
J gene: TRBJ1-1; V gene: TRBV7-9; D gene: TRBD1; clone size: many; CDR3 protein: CASSSSRDRGTEAFF; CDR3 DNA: TGTGCCAGCAGCTCCTCCCGGGACAGGGGGACTGAAGCTTTCTTT
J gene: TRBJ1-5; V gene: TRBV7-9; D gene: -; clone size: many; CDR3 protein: CASSSLQGSNQPQHF; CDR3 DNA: TGTGCCAGCAGCTCCCTTCAGGGCAGCAATCAGCCCCAGCATTTT
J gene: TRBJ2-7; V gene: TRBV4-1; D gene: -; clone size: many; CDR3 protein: CASSRADGRPYEQYF; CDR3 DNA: TGCGCCAGCAGCCGAGCGGACGGGCGACCCTACGAGCAGTACTTC